The 18 T cell receptor beta chains given below trace back to one sample, sequenced in a study of T cell clones after liver transplantation. Assay used: immunoSEQ multiplex PCR; TCRdb lists only in-frame clones, some missing. The sample comprises 98,000 or so clones, roughly 80% of which are singletons, and approximately 0.99% rests with the top ten. The input for sequencing was CD4+ T cells from blood, taken before liver transplant. The source is a human donor who received a liver transplant.

In this sample, this clone turned up once. This sequence joins TRBV19 and TRBJ2-3, with a weak D call TRBD2 (6 bases). The germline CDR1 and CDR2 sequences are LNHDA and SQIVND (reference sequence). The V end was cut by 8 bases, the J end by 5 bases, with 17 bases between. The CDR3 sequence is 14 residues long. CDR3 region: CASDPGGAGDTQYF. CDR3 sequence (DNA): TGTGCCAGTGACCCAGGCGGGGCTGGAGATACGCAGTATTTT.

In DNA, the CDR3 is TGTGCCAGCAGCAGGGGGCGGGCATACGAGCAGTACTTC. The encoded protein is CASSRGRAYEQYF. This chain connects TRBV6-1 to TRBJ2-7; 8 bases agree with TRBD1. Trimming at V came to 6 bases and at J to 4 bases, leaving 5 bases not matched to a gene. The CDR3 runs 13 residues. Germline CDR1 is MNHNS and CDR2 is SASEGT.

The chain links TRBV5-6 to TRBJ2-6; 7 bases are shared with TRBD2. Trimming removed 3 bases from V and 2 bases from J; junction bases left unmatched: 2. This CDR3 comprises 15 residues. CDR1 SGHDT and CDR2 YYEEEE come from the germline V gene. CDR3 sequence reads: CASSSAGAGANVLTF. In nucleotides, the CDR3 is TGTGCCAGCAGCTCTGCGGGGGCTGGGGCCAACGTCCTGACTTTC.

V and J are TRBV4-2 and TRBJ2-3; tentatively, D is TRBD1 (6 bases). The length of the CDR3 is 18 residues. The V end lost 4 bases, the J end lost 4 bases, and 24 bases lay between the germline ends. The germline CDR1 and CDR2 sequences are LGHNA and YNFKEQ. CDR3 in DNA: TGTGCCAGCAGCCCCCACTTACCCGTACAGGGATGGGCAGATACGCAGTATTTT. This sequence encodes CASSPHLPVQGWADTQYF.

The chain is built from TRBV7-8 and TRBJ1-4; D not resolved. Germline-derived CDR1 and CDR2 are SGHVS and FQNEAQ. The CDR3 runs 17 residues. With 4 bases removed from V and 8 bases from J, the gap between germline ends came to 23 bases. This CDR3 reads CASSSYRLPGPGEKLFF. In DNA, the CDR3 is TGTGCCAGCAGCTCTTACCGACTTCCGGGCCCGGGAGAAAAACTGTTTTTT.

The chain uses TRBV5-8 and TRBJ1-5; D is unclear. Germline CDR1 SGHTS, CDR2 YDEGEE. Trimming left V 1 base short and J 2 bases short, with 7 bases between. The CDR3 extends over 14 amino acids. The CDR3 loop is CASSLRVGNQPQHF. The CDR3 nucleotides are TGTGCCAGCAGCTTGCGGGTCGGCAATCAGCCCCAGCATTTT.

The V and J genes are TRBV18 and TRBJ1-1, with 7 bases lining up with TRBD1. The CDR3 runs to 17 residues. The germline V gene has CDR1 KGHSH and CDR2 LQKENI. The V segment lost 0 bases and the J segment 1 base; nucleotides outside the gene matches: 8. The CDR3 reads CASSPPTGSPQNTEAFF. In nucleotides, the CDR3 is TGTGCCAGCTCACCACCGACAGGGTCCCCCCAGAACACTGAAGCTTTCTTT.

The chain has TRBV6-1 and TRBJ1-2, with D perhaps TRBD1 (6 bases). This CDR3 is built from 13 residues. Trimming pared 6 bases from V and 4 bases from J, leaving 12 bases between. Germline lookup yields CDR1 MNHNS and CDR2 SASEGT. CDR3 amino acids: CASSRDTFYGYTF. The CDR3 region has the DNA TGTGCCAGCAGCCGGGACACTTTCTATGGCTACACCTTC.

The J gene is TRBJ1-1, the V gene TRBV7-8; TRBD1 matches at 8 bases. The CDR3 has 15 amino acids. After removal of 0 bases from V and 4 bases from J, the junction contained 4 bases not matched to a gene. Germline values: CDR1 SGHVS, CDR2 FQNEAQ. CDR3 sequence reads: CASSLAGTGGTEAFF. CDR3 nucleotide sequence: TGTGCCAGCAGCTTAGCGGGTACAGGGGGCACTGAAGCTTTCTTT.

Written as DNA, the CDR3 is TGTGCCAGCAGCTTAGTCTTGTGGAACACTGAAGCTTTCTTT. Translating gives CASSLVLWNTEAFF. V is TRBV7-9 and J is TRBJ1-1; D uncertain. The germline CDR1 and CDR2 sequences are SEHNR and FQNEAQ (reference sequence). V lost 1 base and J 1 base, leaving 7 bases between the germline ends. CDR3 length equals 14 residues.

This rearrangement joins TRBV30 to TRBJ2-3; 10 bases map to TRBD2. J was trimmed by 4 bases and V by 3 bases; bases with no gene match: 4. Germline assignment: CDR1 GTSNPN and CDR2 SVGIG (reference sequence). The CDR3 is 14 amino acids. As DNA, the CDR3 is TGTGCCTGGAGAAGCGGGAGGGGCCCAGATACGCAGTATTTT. Residues: CAWRSGRGPDTQYF.

The chain's CDR3 is CASNSPGQNYGYTF. For the CDR3, the DNA is TGTGCCAGCAACTCCCCGGGACAGAACTATGGCTACACCTTC. The chain is built from TRBV7-2 and TRBJ1-2, with TRBD1 identical over 7 bases. The CDR3 sequence is 14 residues long. The V and J ends lost 7 bases and 2 bases, in that order; junction bases with no gene match: 7. Germline CDR1 and CDR2: SGHTA and FQGNSA.

This clone has just a few counts. The chain has TRBV19 and TRBJ1-1; tentative D call: TRBD1 (6 bases). V was trimmed by 3 bases and J by 1 base, leaving 12 bases between them. CDR3 size: 15 residues. Germline CDR1 and CDR2: LNHDA and SQIVND (reference sequence). CDR3 protein: CASSMGLGGNTEAFF. CDR3 nucleotide sequence: TGTGCCAGTAGTATGGGTCTAGGGGGGAACACTGAAGCTTTCTTT.

This chain connects TRBV14 to TRBJ2-7, with D possibly TRBD1 on 5 matching bases. Trimming removed 2 bases at V and 1 base at J, with 15 bases between. The CDR3 runs 16 residues. Looked up from germline, CDR1 is SGHDN and CDR2 is FVKESK. Here the CDR3 reads CASSQKSWGLSYEQYF. In DNA form, the CDR3 reads TGTGCCAGCAGCCAAAAAAGTTGGGGCCTTTCCTACGAGCAGTACTTC.

This clone appeared once. The CDR3 DNA reads as TGTGCCAGCACCTCGAGGACAGGGGCTATTCAAGAGACCCAGTACTTC. Residues: CASTSRTGAIQETQYF. This sequence joins TRBV5-4 and TRBJ2-5, with 9 nucleotides matching TRBD1. The CDR3 has 16 amino acids. The V gene end was trimmed by 6 bases and the J gene end by 2 bases; junction bases not matched to a gene: 11. Germline V gene lookup returns CDR1 SGHNT and CDR2 YYREEE (reference sequence).

This clone has just a few counts. The rearrangement links TRBV5-1 to TRBJ1-1; D may be TRBD1 (6 bases). V lost 1 base, J lost 1 base, and 17 bases lay in between. The CDR3 is 17 residues long. In germline, CDR1 is SGHRS, CDR2 YFSETQ. CDR3 sequence reads: CASSLIPRGDKNTEAFF. Here the CDR3 DNA reads TGCGCCAGCAGCTTGATCCCCCGAGGGGACAAGAACACTGAAGCTTTCTTT.

The chain combines TRBV19 with TRBJ1-1, with 10 bases that match TRBD1. The V segment lost 3 bases and the J segment 7 bases; nucleotides outside the gene matches: 5. Germline V CDR1 and CDR2: LNHDA, SQIVND (reference sequence). CDR3 size: 14 residues. DNA of the CDR3: TGTGCCAGTAGTATGGACAGGGGGAAGGATGAAGCTTTCTTT. Amino acid sequence: CASSMDRGKDEAFF.

V gene TRBV2 combines with J gene TRBJ2-3; tentative D call: TRBD2 (7 bases). The CDR3 is made up of 17 amino acids. Trimming pared 6 bases from V and 2 bases from J, leaving 21 bases between. CDR1 and CDR2 from the germline V gene are SNHLY and FYNNEI. CDR3 nucleotides: TGTGCCAGCAGAGCGACGGCGGGGGCAATCCCCACAGATACGCAGTATTTT. Amino acids: CASRATAGAIPTDTQYF.